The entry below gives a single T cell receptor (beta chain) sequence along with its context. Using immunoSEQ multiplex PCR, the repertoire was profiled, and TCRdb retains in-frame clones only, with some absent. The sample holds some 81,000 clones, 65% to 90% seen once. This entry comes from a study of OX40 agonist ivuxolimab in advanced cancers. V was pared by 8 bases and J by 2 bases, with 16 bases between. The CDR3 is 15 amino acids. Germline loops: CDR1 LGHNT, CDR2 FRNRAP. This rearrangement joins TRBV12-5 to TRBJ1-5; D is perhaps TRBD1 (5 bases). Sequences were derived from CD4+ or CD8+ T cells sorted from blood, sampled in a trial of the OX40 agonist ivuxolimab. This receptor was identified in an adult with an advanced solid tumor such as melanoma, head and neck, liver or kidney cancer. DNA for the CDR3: TGTGCTAGTCGCCTGGGGCAGGCGGGCAATCAGCCCCAGCATTTT. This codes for CASRLGQAGNQPQHF. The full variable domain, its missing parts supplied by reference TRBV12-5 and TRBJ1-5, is DARVTQTPRHKVTEMGQEVTMRCQPILGHNTVFWYRQTMMQGLELLAYFRNRAPLDDSGMPKDRFSAEMPDATLATLKIQPSEPRDSAVYFCASRLGQAGNQPQHFGDGTRLSIL.